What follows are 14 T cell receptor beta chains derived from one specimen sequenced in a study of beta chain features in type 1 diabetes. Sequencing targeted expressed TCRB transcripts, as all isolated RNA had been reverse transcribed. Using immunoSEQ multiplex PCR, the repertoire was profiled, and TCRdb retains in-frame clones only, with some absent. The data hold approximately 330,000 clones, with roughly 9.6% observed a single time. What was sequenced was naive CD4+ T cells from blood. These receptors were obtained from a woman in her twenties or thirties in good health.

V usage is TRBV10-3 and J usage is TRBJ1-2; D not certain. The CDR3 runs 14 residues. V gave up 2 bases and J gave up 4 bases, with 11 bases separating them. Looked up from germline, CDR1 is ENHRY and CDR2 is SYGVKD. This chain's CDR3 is CAISEGTDLYGYTF. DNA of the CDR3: TGTGCCATCAGTGAGGGAACAGACCTCTATGGCTACACCTTC.

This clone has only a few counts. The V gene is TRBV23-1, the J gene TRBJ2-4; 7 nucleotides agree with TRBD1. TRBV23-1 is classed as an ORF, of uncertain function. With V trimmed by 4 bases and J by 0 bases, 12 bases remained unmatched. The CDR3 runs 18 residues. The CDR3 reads CASSLRTGNDLAKNIQYF. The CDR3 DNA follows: TGCGCCAGCAGTCTACGGACAGGAAATGACCTAGCCAAAAACATTCAGTACTTC.

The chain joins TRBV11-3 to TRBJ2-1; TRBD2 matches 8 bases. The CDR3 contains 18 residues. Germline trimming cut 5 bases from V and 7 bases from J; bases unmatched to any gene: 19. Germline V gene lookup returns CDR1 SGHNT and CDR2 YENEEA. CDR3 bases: TGTGCCAGCAGCCCCGGGACTAGGGGGGGCCCTGTGTTGAATGAGCAGTTCTTC. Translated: CASSPGTRGGPVLNEQFF.

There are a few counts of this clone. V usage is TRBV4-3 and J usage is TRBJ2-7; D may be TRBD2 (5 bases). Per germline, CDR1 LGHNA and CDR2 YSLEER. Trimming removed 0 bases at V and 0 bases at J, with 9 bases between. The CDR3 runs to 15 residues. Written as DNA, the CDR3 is TGCGCCAGCAGCCAAGACTCTACTAGCTCCTACGAGCAGTACTTC. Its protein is CASSQDSTSSYEQYF.

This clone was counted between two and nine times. The CDR3 loop reads CATSRDLGHFYEQYF. In nucleotides, the CDR3 is TGTGCCACCAGCAGAGATCTGGGACACTTTTACGAGCAGTACTTC. The V call is TRBV15, the J call TRBJ2-7, with a tentative D call TRBD1 (6 bases). The V and J ends lost 0 bases and 4 bases respectively, with 13 bases between them. Germline-derived CDR1 and CDR2 are LNHNV and YYDKDF (reference sequence). The CDR3 has 15 amino acids.

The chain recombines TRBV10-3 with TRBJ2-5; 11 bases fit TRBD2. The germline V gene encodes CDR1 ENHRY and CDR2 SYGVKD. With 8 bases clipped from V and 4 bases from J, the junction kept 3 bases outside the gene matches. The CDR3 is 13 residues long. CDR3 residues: CAIGTSGRETQYF. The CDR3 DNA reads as TGTGCCATCGGTACTAGCGGGAGAGAGACCCAGTACTTC.

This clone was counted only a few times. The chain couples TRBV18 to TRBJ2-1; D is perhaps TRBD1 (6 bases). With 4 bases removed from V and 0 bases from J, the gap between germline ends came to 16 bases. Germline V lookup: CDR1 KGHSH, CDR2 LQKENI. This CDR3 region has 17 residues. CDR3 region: CASSRFSRDNSYNEQFF. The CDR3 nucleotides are TGTGCCAGCTCACGATTCTCACGGGACAACTCCTACAATGAGCAGTTCTTC. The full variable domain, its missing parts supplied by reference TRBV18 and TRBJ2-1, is NAGVMQNPRHLVRRRGQEARLRCSPMKGHSHVYWYRQLPEEGLKFMVYLQKENIIDESGMPKERFSAEFPKEGPSILRIQQVVRGDSAAYFCASSRFSRDNSYNEQFFGPGTRLTVL.

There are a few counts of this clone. The CDR3 is CASSLPGLIYEQYF. Here the CDR3 DNA reads TGTGCCAGCAGTTTACCGGGATTAATATACGAGCAGTACTTC. The chain has TRBV28 and TRBJ2-7; TRBD2 might be the D (5 bases). The CDR3 has 14 amino acids. Trimming shortened V by 2 bases and J by 4 bases, and 12 bases separated the two germline ends. Germline loops: CDR1 MDHEN, CDR2 SYDVKM.

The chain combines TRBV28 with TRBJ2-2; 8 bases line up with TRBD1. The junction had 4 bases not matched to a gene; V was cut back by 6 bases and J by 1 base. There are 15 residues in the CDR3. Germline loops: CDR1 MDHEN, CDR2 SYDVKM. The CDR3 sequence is CASRAGQVNTGELFF. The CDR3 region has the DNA TGTGCCAGCAGGGCGGGACAGGTGAACACCGGGGAGCTGTTTTTT.

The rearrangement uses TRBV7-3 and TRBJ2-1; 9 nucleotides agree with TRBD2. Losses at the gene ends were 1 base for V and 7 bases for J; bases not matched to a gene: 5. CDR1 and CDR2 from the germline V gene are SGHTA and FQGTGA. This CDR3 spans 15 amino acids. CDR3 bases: TGTGCCAGCAGCTTAAAAGCGGGAGGTCCAAATGAGCAGTTCTTC. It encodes CASSLKAGGPNEQFF.

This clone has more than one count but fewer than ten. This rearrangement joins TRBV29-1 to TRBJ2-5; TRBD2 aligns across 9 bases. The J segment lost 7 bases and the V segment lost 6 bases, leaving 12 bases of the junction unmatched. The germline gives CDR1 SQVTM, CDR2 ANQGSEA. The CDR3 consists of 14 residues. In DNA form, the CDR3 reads TGCAGCGTAGACAAGCGGGGGGATCCTCCGACCCAGTACTTC. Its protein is CSVDKRGDPPTQYF.

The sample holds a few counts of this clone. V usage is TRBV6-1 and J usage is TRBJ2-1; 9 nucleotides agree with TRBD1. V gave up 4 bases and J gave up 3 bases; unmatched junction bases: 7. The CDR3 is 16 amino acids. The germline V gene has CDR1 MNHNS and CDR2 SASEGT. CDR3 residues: CASSGIQGADYNEQFF. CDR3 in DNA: TGTGCCAGCAGTGGGATACAGGGGGCGGACTACAATGAGCAGTTCTTC.

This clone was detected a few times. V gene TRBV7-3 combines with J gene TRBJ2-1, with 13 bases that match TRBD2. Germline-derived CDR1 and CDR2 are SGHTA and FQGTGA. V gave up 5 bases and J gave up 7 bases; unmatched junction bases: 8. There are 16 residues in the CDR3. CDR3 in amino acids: CASSQPGLAGRNEQFF. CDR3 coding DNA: TGTGCCAGCAGCCAACCGGGACTAGCGGGGCGAAATGAGCAGTTCTTC.

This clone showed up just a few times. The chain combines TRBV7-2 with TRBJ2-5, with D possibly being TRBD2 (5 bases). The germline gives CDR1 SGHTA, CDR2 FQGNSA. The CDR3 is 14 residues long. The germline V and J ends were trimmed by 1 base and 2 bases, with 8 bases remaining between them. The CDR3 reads CASSLGRTQETQYF. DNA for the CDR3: TGTGCCAGCAGCTTAGGACGGACTCAAGAGACCCAGTACTTC.